This entry lists 32 T cell receptor beta chains sequenced from one sample in a study of shared clonotypes between healthy human individuals. Terminally differentiated effector memory CD45RA+ cells were excluded by CCR7 positive selection of CD45RO-negative cells. The assay was immunoSEQ multiplex PCR, and TCRdb's table has in-frame clones only and misses some. The repertoire has around 2,100,000 clones, approximately 95% of them found once; the top ten carry 1% to 1.5%. What was sequenced was naive CD8+ T cells sorted from blood. These receptors all stem from a man aged 18 to 29 in good health.

The V gene is TRBV15, the J gene TRBJ2-7; the D gene is possibly TRBD2 (6 bases). The V end was cut by 5 bases, the J end by 1 base, with 12 bases between. Per germline, CDR1 LNHNV and CDR2 YYDKDF (reference sequence). The CDR3 has 14 amino acids. The CDR3 loop is CATSQMGGSYEQYF. The CDR3 DNA reads as TGTGCCACCAGCCAGATGGGGGGTTCCTACGAGCAGTACTTC.

The chain uses TRBV29-1 and TRBJ2-1; D gene unclear. CDR3 length: 15 amino acids. Trimming pared 0 bases from V and 4 bases from J, leaving 13 bases between. In germline, CDR1 is SQVTM, CDR2 ANQGSEA. In DNA form, the CDR3 reads TGCAGCGTTGAAGATTGGACGGCTGGTTACAATGAGCAGTTCTTC. Its protein is CSVEDWTAGYNEQFF.

V and J are TRBV9 and TRBJ2-7, with a tentative D call TRBD1 (5 bases). V was clipped by 0 bases and J by 2 bases, with 12 bases between them. Germline CDR1 is SGDLS and CDR2 is YYNGEE. The CDR3 consists of 15 residues. CDR3 sequence: CASSVGDLGAYEQYF. CDR3 nucleotides: TGTGCCAGCAGCGTAGGCGACTTAGGGGCCTACGAGCAGTACTTC.

Remarks on this clone: The identical CDR3 is also encoded by other nucleotide sequences in the sample. V usage is TRBV6-5 and J usage is TRBJ1-1, with 9 positions matching TRBD1. This CDR3 comprises 14 residues. In germline, CDR1 is MNHEY, CDR2 SVGAGI. V lost 5 bases to trimming and J lost 4 bases; unmatched junction nucleotides: 5. The CDR3 sequence is CASSPGQGVTEAFF. The CDR3 nucleotides read TGTGCCAGCAGTCCGGGACAGGGCGTCACTGAAGCTTTCTTT.

This clone was observed a single time. The V gene is TRBV5-1, the J gene TRBJ2-1; TRBD1 matches 7 bases. The germline V gene has CDR1 SGHRS and CDR2 YFSETQ. The CDR3 covers 15 residues. V lost 5 bases and J lost 0; bases outside the gene matches: 5. Here the CDR3 DNA reads TGCGCCAGCAGTTGGACAGGTCCCTCCTACAATGAGCAGTTCTTC. This sequence encodes CASSWTGPSYNEQFF.

The chain joins TRBV5-6 to TRBJ1-6, with 10 positions matching TRBD1. V lost 3 bases to trimming and J lost 3 bases; unmatched junction nucleotides: 6. This CDR3 is built from 17 residues. CDR1 is SGHDT and CDR2 is YYEEEE in the germline V gene. In DNA form, the CDR3 reads TGTGCCAGCAGCTCCGAGACAGGGGGCGGCTATAATTCACCCCTCCACTTT. As protein: CASSSETGGGYNSPLHF.

CDR3 sequence reads: CASSLPGLAIASYEQYF. The CDR3 nucleotides are TGTGCCAGCAGCTTACCGGGACTAGCGATCGCCTCCTACGAGCAGTACTTC. This chain connects TRBV5-8 to TRBJ2-7, with 10 bases matching TRBD2. The CDR3 contains 17 residues. Germline V gene lookup returns CDR1 SGHTS and CDR2 YDEGEE. V trimming: 2 bases; J trimming: 0 bases; junction bases outside the gene matches: 8.

V is TRBV4-1 and J is TRBJ1-2; 8 bases align to TRBD1. This CDR3 comprises 17 residues. Germline V gives CDR1 MGHRA, CDR2 YSYEKL. The J segment lost 3 bases and the V segment lost 2 bases, leaving 11 bases of the junction unmatched. CDR3 loop: CASSQNPGGTDHYGYTF. The CDR3 coding sequence is TGCGCCAGCAGCCAAAATCCAGGGGGCACCGATCACTATGGCTACACCTTC.

CDR3: CASSQVDEQYF. The CDR3 DNA reads as TGCGCCAGCAGCCAAGTGGACGAGCAGTACTTC. The chain links TRBV4-1 to TRBJ2-7, with no clear D. This CDR3 has 11 amino acids. The germline V and J ends were trimmed by 1 base and 5 bases, with 3 bases remaining between them. Germline V gives CDR1 MGHRA, CDR2 YSYEKL.

The chain employs TRBV7-8 and TRBJ1-1; D unclear. Trimming removed 2 bases at V and 6 bases at J, with 10 bases between. CDR1 SGHVS and CDR2 FQNEAQ come from the germline V gene. The CDR3 consists of 13 residues. The CDR3: CASSLLTSPEAFF. For the CDR3, the DNA is TGTGCCAGCAGCTTACTTACCAGCCCTGAAGCTTTCTTT.

The chain links TRBV5-6 to TRBJ2-7, with TRBD1 matching over 8 bases. The CDR3 has 15 amino acids. Germline loops: CDR1 SGHDT, CDR2 YYEEEE. V was clipped by 3 bases and J by 0 bases; unmatched bases: 5. The DNA of the CDR3 is TGTGCCAGCAGCTCAAGACAGGGGCCCTCCTACGAGCAGTACTTC. Amino acids: CASSSRQGPSYEQYF.

The chain recombines TRBV30 with TRBJ2-7; 9 nucleotides agree with TRBD2. Trimming cost V 3 bases and J 4 bases; bases outside gene matches: 7. Germline values: CDR1 GTSNPN, CDR2 SVGIG (reference sequence). The CDR3 has 14 amino acids. Written as DNA, the CDR3 is TGTGCCTGGAGCGTTAGCGGGGGCCGATACGAGCAGTACTTC. It encodes CAWSVSGGRYEQYF.

The rearrangement links TRBV2 to TRBJ2-5; a weak D match, TRBD2 (6 bases). The CDR3 runs 14 residues. The V gene's germline CDR1 is SNHLY and CDR2 FYNNEI. The ends were cut back, 8 bases at V and 5 bases at J, with 18 bases in the middle. The CDR3 DNA is TGTGCCAGCTCACTAGCTTGGACTGCCGAGACCCAGTACTTC. This translates into CASSLAWTAETQYF.

Details on this clone: A read error may account for a junction end that differs from germline. In nucleotides, the CDR3 is TGTGCCAGCAGCGAAGACGTTCACAGGGGGGAGTGGGAGACCCAGTACTTC. This sequence encodes CASSEDVHRGEWETQYF. This rearrangement joins TRBV14 to TRBJ2-5; 8 bases are shared with TRBD1. Germline-derived CDR1 and CDR2 are SGHDN and FVKESK. CDR3 length equals 17 residues.

This chain connects TRBV7-8 to TRBJ2-7; D uncertain. Germline-derived CDR1 and CDR2 are SGHVS and FQNEAQ. The CDR3 has 13 amino acids. V was trimmed by 2 bases and J by 0 bases, leaving 5 bases between them. In nucleotides, the CDR3 is TGTGCCAGCAGCTTATGGTCCTCCTACGAGCAGTACTTC. Protein product: CASSLWSSYEQYF.

Here the CDR3 DNA reads TGTGCCAGCAGCTACGACAAAACCTACGAGCAGTACTTC. Its translation: CASSYDKTYEQYF. The chain recombines TRBV7-6 with TRBJ2-7; D is ambiguous. From germline, CDR1 is SGHVS and CDR2 FNYEAQ. V was clipped by 4 bases and J by 2 bases, with 9 bases between them. The CDR3 extends over 13 amino acids.

The V and J genes are TRBV4-1 and TRBJ1-1; D gene ambiguous. V lost 1 base and J lost 9, with 6 bases in between. This CDR3 is 11 amino acids long. The germline gives CDR1 MGHRA, CDR2 YSYEKL. The CDR3 DNA is TGCGCCAGCAGCCAAGCTGGCCAAGCTTTCTTT. Its protein is CASSQAGQAFF.

The V and J genes are TRBV10-3 and TRBJ1-1; TRBD1 matches at 9 bases. The CDR3 sequence is 14 residues long. V gave up 6 bases and J gave up 1 base; unmatched junction bases: 3. From germline, CDR1 is ENHRY and CDR2 SYGVKD. For the CDR3, the DNA is TGTGCCATCAGCCCGGGACAGGGGAACACTGAAGCTTTCTTT. Its translation is CAISPGQGNTEAFF.

This sequence joins TRBV7-9 and TRBJ1-1; D perhaps matches TRBD1 (5 bases). Trimming stripped 5 bases from V and 0 bases from J, with 13 bases between. The CDR3 is 15 amino acids. From germline, CDR1 is SEHNR and CDR2 FQNEAQ (reference sequence). The CDR3 DNA reads TGTGCCAGCAGCCCCCCGGAGGGGATGAACACTGAAGCTTTCTTT. This gives the protein CASSPPEGMNTEAFF. The full variable domain, its missing parts supplied by reference TRBV7-9 and TRBJ1-1, is DTGVSQNPRHKITKRGQNVTFRCDPISEHNRLYWYRQTLGQGPEFLTYFQNEAQLEKSRLLSDRFSAERPKGSFSTLEIQRTEQGDSAMYLCASSPPEGMNTEAFFGQGTRLTVV.

This clone turned up a few times. CDR3 protein: CSVEGDTDTQYF. CDR3 bases: TGCAGCGTTGAAGGGGACACAGATACGCAGTATTTT. J is TRBJ2-3 and V is TRBV29-1; D is ambiguous. The V gene lost 1 base and the J gene lost 2 bases, with 4 bases spanning the gap. Germline V gene lookup returns CDR1 SQVTM and CDR2 ANQGSEA. This CDR3 contains 12 residues.

The CDR3 DNA is TGCAGCGTTGGGTCAGAGAACACTGAAGCTTTCTTT. This sequence encodes CSVGSENTEAFF. The chain joins TRBV29-1 to TRBJ1-1; D ambiguous. The CDR3 is made up of 12 amino acids. Deletions cut 4 bases from V and 1 base from J, with 7 bases between. Germline CDR1 SQVTM, CDR2 ANQGSEA.

This rearrangement joins TRBV28 to TRBJ2-7; D call uncertain. The CDR3 is made up of 13 amino acids. The V end was cut by 4 bases, the J end by 2 bases, with 9 bases between. From germline, CDR1 is MDHEN and CDR2 SYDVKM. The CDR3 sequence is CASSYSGPYEQYF. Here the CDR3 DNA reads TGTGCCAGCAGTTATAGTGGCCCCTACGAGCAGTACTTC.

The rearrangement uses TRBV4-1 and TRBJ2-7; 7 bases agree with TRBD1. Germline V gives CDR1 MGHRA, CDR2 YSYEKL. The CDR3 loop spans 14 amino acids. V gave up 1 base and J gave up 5 bases; unmatched junction bases: 5. In DNA, the CDR3 is TGCGCCAGCAGCCAAGCGCACAGGGGTCACGAGCAGTACTTC. Amino acids: CASSQAHRGHEQYF.

The gene calls are TRBV5-1 and TRBJ2-3; 7 bases map to TRBD1. J lost 0 bases, V lost 3 bases, and 4 bases had no gene match. Germline V gene data show CDR1 as SGHRS and CDR2 as YFSETQ. CDR3 size: 15 residues. The CDR3 loop reads CASSYIQGSTDTQYF. Written as DNA, the CDR3 is TGCGCCAGCAGCTATATACAGGGGAGCACAGATACGCAGTATTTT.

The rearrangement joins TRBV11-2 to TRBJ2-5; D may be TRBD2 (5 bases). Looked up from germline, CDR1 is SGHAT and CDR2 is FQNNGV. This CDR3 has 16 residues. Between the trimmed V and J ends, which lost 1 base and 5 bases, there was a span of 17 bases. The CDR3 DNA follows: TGTGCCAGCAGCTTAGTATATTCGGGGATTCAGGAGACCCAGTACTTC. Translated: CASSLVYSGIQETQYF.

This rearrangement joins TRBV11-2 to TRBJ2-1; D uncertain. The CDR3 consists of 15 residues. Germline loops: CDR1 SGHAT, CDR2 FQNNGV. Between the trimmed V and J ends, which lost 0 bases and 8 bases, there was a span of 14 bases. The DNA for the CDR3 is TGTGCCAGCAGCTTAGAGGGCCCTATTTCCGATGAGCAGTTCTTC. Encoded protein: CASSLEGPISDEQFF.

There are a few counts of this clone. V usage is TRBV19 and J usage is TRBJ2-1; weak D call: TRBD2 (6 bases). V was trimmed by 1 base and J by 4 bases, leaving 14 bases between them. The CDR3 covers 16 residues. CDR1 LNHDA and CDR2 SQIVND come from the germline V gene (reference sequence). CDR3 residues: CASSIAGLGAYNEQFF. The CDR3 coding sequence is TGTGCCAGTAGTATAGCGGGACTCGGAGCGTACAATGAGCAGTTCTTC.

The chain employs TRBV4-1 and TRBJ2-2, with 8 positions matching TRBD1. Germline CDR1 MGHRA, CDR2 YSYEKL. The CDR3 is 14 residues long. Trimming removed 3 bases from V and 3 bases from J; junction bases left unmatched: 0. CDR3: CASSQTGDTGELFF. The CDR3 DNA follows: TGCGCCAGCAGCCAGACAGGGGACACCGGGGAGCTGTTTTTT.

The rearrangement joins TRBV9 to TRBJ2-5; D not certain. The CDR3 totals 14 residues. Trimming stripped 4 bases from V and 1 base from J, with 11 bases between. CDR1 SGDLS and CDR2 YYNGEE come from the germline V gene. This chain's CDR3 is CASSKDVSQETQYF. DNA of the CDR3: TGTGCCAGCAGCAAAGACGTCTCCCAAGAGACCCAGTACTTC.

The sample holds one count of this clone. The V and J genes are TRBV4-3 and TRBJ1-2, with 8 bases matching TRBD1. Germline V CDR1 and CDR2: LGHNA, YSLEER. V dropped 4 bases and J dropped 4; count of bases not matched to a gene: 2. The CDR3 sequence is 13 residues long. The CDR3 loop is CASSPDRVYGYTF. The DNA of the CDR3 is TGCGCCAGCAGCCCGGACAGGGTCTATGGCTACACCTTC.

The chain has TRBV11-2 and TRBJ2-1, with 7 bases that match TRBD2. The CDR3 has 12 amino acids. CDR1 is SGHAT, CDR2 FQNNGV, per germline. J lost 13 bases, V lost 5 bases, and 8 bases had no gene match. In DNA form, the CDR3 reads TGTGCCAGCAGCCCAGTGAGCGGGAATCAGTTCTTC. This sequence encodes CASSPVSGNQFF.

The V and J genes are TRBV29-1 and TRBJ1-2, with D perhaps TRBD1 (5 bases). This CDR3 has 15 residues. Looked up from germline, CDR1 is SQVTM and CDR2 is ANQGSEA. V gave up 4 bases and J gave up 6 bases, with 21 bases separating them. Here the CDR3 DNA reads TGCAGCGTTGGGTGGGCAGAGACAGCGTTCAATGGCTACACCTTC. The encoded protein is CSVGWAETAFNGYTF.